In this sample, the clone carrying this TCR beta chain turned up many times. Its antigen is undetermined. This record belongs to a study of identical twins. Findings of the study overall: Insertions were reduced in abundant cord blood beta clonotypes but not in memory repertoires.

Germline V gene sequence: CDR1 ENHRY, CDR2 SYGVKD. V was cut by 1 base and J by 4 bases, with 10 bases left in between. The CDR3 loop spans 14 amino acids. TCRdb called the 5' RACE reads again in MiXCR, with one record for every CDR3 protein. The top ten hold approximately 0.89% of the sample, which has hundreds of thousands of distinct CDR3 sequences, approximately 9% seen once. The same specimen was also included in a second study, on yellow fever vaccine responses in identical twins.

What was sequenced was PBMCs. The receptor was derived from a woman under 30 in good health. The chain joins TRBV10-3 to TRBJ2-5, with D tentatively TRBD1 or TRBD2 (5 bases each). In nucleotides, the CDR3 is TGTGCCATCAGTGAGTTAGAGGGGCGAGAGACCCAGTACTTC. It specifies CAISELEGRETQYF.